This T cell receptor beta chain was captured by sequencing in a study of metastatic and nonmetastatic thyroid tumors. V trimming: 0 bases; J trimming: 4 bases; junction bases outside the gene matches: 6. The CDR3 has 15 amino acids. The germline gives CDR1 SGHKS, CDR2 YYEKEE (reference sequence). Notes on this clone: Because the CDR3 is missing its conserved closing phenylalanine or tryptophan, this is likely a read error.

TCRdb re-processed the PCR reads through MiXCR. In the table there are approximately 44,000 clones, 28% of which are singletons. Every patient was untreated before thyroid surgery. The V and J genes are TRBV5-5 and TRBJ2-7, with TRBD2 matching over 8 bases. The receptor comes from a male donor with papillary thyroid cancer or a benign thyroid nodule (not recorded which). Some clones in this sample may be carry-over from other donors' samples. The sample taken for sequencing was blood. Here the CDR3 DNA reads TGTGCCAGCAGCTTGGCCGGGACTAGAATTTACGAGCAGTACCTC. Translated: CASSLAGTRIYEQYL.